Presented here are 30 T cell receptor beta chains from one specimen sequenced in a study of OX40 agonist ivuxolimab in advanced cancers. Assay: immunoSEQ multiplex PCR; the TCRdb copy retains only in-frame clones and omits some. This table has tens of thousands of clones, about 86% appearing once. Sequencing was performed on CD4+ or CD8+ T cells sorted from blood, taken in a trial of the OX40 agonist ivuxolimab. The receptors originated from an adult with an advanced solid tumor such as melanoma, head and neck, liver or kidney cancer.

The chain is built from TRBV5-1 and TRBJ1-3, with no clear D. Germline CDR1 and CDR2: SGHRS and YFSETQ. V dropped 0 bases and J dropped 4 bases, with 11 bases sitting between them. The CDR3 has 15 amino acids. CDR3 in amino acids: CASSLDPSEGNTIYF. As DNA, the CDR3 is TGCGCCAGCAGCTTGGATCCTTCGGAGGGAAACACCATATATTTT.

The rearrangement uses TRBV7-6 and TRBJ1-1; D is perhaps TRBD1 (5 bases). CDR1 is SGHVS and CDR2 is FNYEAQ in the germline V gene. V lost 3 bases, J lost 11 bases, and 19 bases lay in between. This CDR3 has 14 amino acids. CDR3 DNA sequence: TGTGCCAGCAGCTTGGAGGGGCCCCTTAGGCAGGCTTTCTTT. Residues: CASSLEGPLRQAFF.

The chain is built from TRBV6-1 and TRBJ2-3, with TRBD2 matching over 12 bases. This CDR3 contains 15 residues. The V gene end was trimmed by 6 bases and the J gene end by 0 bases; junction bases not matched to a gene: 1. Germline V gene sequence: CDR1 MNHNS, CDR2 SASEGT. The CDR3 DNA is TGTGCCAGCAGGGGACTAGCGGGTAGCACAGATACGCAGTATTTT. It is translated as CASRGLAGSTDTQYF.

This chain links TRBV15 with TRBJ2-1; 8 bases are a match to TRBD1. V was pared by 9 bases and J by 9 bases, with 13 bases of the junction left unmatched. The CDR3 has 14 residues. The germline CDR1 and CDR2 sequences are LNHNV and YYDKDF (reference sequence). CDR3 coding DNA: TGTGCCACAGCTCCGGGGGACAGGTTATCTGAGCAGTTCTTC. It specifies CATAPGDRLSEQFF.

The chain has TRBV18 and TRBJ2-6; TRBD1 agrees at 7 bases. This CDR3 contains 17 residues. With 2 bases clipped from V and 0 bases from J, the junction kept 4 bases outside the gene matches. CDR1 is KGHSH, CDR2 LQKENI, per germline. CDR3 region: CASSPIGQASGANVLTF. The CDR3 DNA sequence: TGTGCCAGCTCACCAATAGGACAGGCCTCTGGGGCCAACGTCCTGACTTTC.

The CDR3, as DNA: TGTGCCAGCAGTAGGACAGGGGTAGGCGAAAAACTGTTTTTT. The encoded protein is CASSRTGVGEKLFF. The rearrangement uses TRBV6-6 and TRBJ1-4; 9 bases agree with TRBD1. This CDR3 spans 14 amino acids. J lost 8 bases, V lost 5 bases, and 6 bases had no gene match. Germline CDR1 and CDR2: MNHNY and SVGAGI (reference sequence).

The chain links TRBV6-1 to TRBJ1-1; TRBD1 agrees at 7 bases. CDR1 is MNHNS, CDR2 SASEGT, per germline. CDR3 length: 14 residues. V was pared by 7 bases and J by 1 base, with 6 bases of the junction left unmatched. CDR3 region: CASNPGTANTEAFF. Written as DNA, the CDR3 is TGTGCCAGCAACCCCGGGACAGCGAACACTGAAGCTTTCTTT.

The chain links TRBV10-2 to TRBJ1-4; D is unclear. The CDR3 contains 12 residues. Germline values: CDR1 WSHSY, CDR2 SAAADI. Trimming took off 3 bases at V and 12 bases at J, with 11 bases between the two ends. CDR3 DNA: TGCGCCAGCAGTGAACGCCAGAAGGAACTGTTTTTT. Encoded protein: CASSERQKELFF.

This clone was seen only once. The rearrangement uses TRBV5-4 and TRBJ1-1, with D possibly matching TRBD1 (5 bases). CDR1 and CDR2 (germline): SGHNT, YYREEE (reference sequence). The CDR3 runs 15 residues. V shed 7 bases and J shed 0 bases, with 16 bases lying between them. CDR3: CASYSSRAMNTEAFF. CDR3 in DNA: TGTGCCAGCTACTCAAGCAGGGCGATGAACACTGAAGCTTTCTTT.

This chain joins TRBV18 and TRBJ2-5, with D maybe TRBD2 (5 bases). The CDR3 length is 14 residues. V lost 2 bases to trimming and J lost 5 bases, with 12 bases between them. The germline CDR1 and CDR2 sequences are KGHSH and LQKENI. CDR3 nucleotides: TGTGCCAGCTCACCATCCCTCGGGGAGGAGACCCAGTACTTC. It translates to CASSPSLGEETQYF.

This clone occurred a few times. The chain has TRBV18 and TRBJ1-2; D is perhaps TRBD1 (5 bases). CDR3 size: 14 residues. V dropped 0 bases and J dropped 8 bases, with 13 bases sitting between them. Germline loops: CDR1 KGHSH, CDR2 LQKENI. This chain's CDR3 is CASSPPTATSGYTF. The CDR3 DNA is TGTGCCAGCTCACCACCGACAGCAACCTCCGGCTACACCTTC.

J is TRBJ2-6 and V is TRBV11-2; D unclear. The germline V gene encodes CDR1 SGHAT and CDR2 FQNNGV. This CDR3 is 16 amino acids long. V lost 5 bases to trimming and J lost 2 bases, with 13 bases between them. The CDR3, as DNA: TGTGCCAGCAGCAAAGCGTCAGTTCCTGGGGCCAACGTCCTGACTTTC. Its translation: CASSKASVPGANVLTF.

The chain combines TRBV4-2 with TRBJ2-5; D is unresolved. CDR3 length equals 14 residues. CDR1 and CDR2 from the germline V gene are LGHNA and YNFKEQ. The germline V and J ends were trimmed by 1 base and 5 bases, with 11 bases remaining between them. CDR3 DNA: TGTGCCAGCAGCCAAGGACCACCCAGGGAGACCCAGTACTTC. As protein: CASSQGPPRETQYF.

The chain uses TRBV7-7 and TRBJ2-5; 8 bases line up with TRBD2. V gave up 4 bases and J gave up 1 base; unmatched junction bases: 11. The CDR3 length is 17 residues. Germline V lookup: CDR1 SSHAT, CDR2 FNYEAQ (reference sequence). The CDR3 sequence is CASSSREGVWGQETQYF. The CDR3 nucleotides read TGTGCCAGCAGCTCCCGGGAGGGAGTGTGGGGCCAAGAGACCCAGTACTTC. The full variable domain, in which reference TRBV7-7 and TRBJ2-5 provide the parts outside the CDR3, is GAGVSQSPRYKVTKRGQDVTLRCDPISSHATLYWYQQALGQGPEFLTYFNYEAQPDKSGLPSDRFSAERPEGSISTLTIQRTEQRDSAMYRCASSSREGVWGQETQYFGPGTRLLVL.

The genes are TRBV30 and TRBJ2-5; D is ambiguous. Germline CDR1 and CDR2: GTSNPN and SVGIG (reference sequence). V lost 3 bases, J lost 4 bases, and 6 bases lay in between. There are 11 residues in the CDR3. The CDR3: CAWRRRETQYF. In DNA form, the CDR3 reads TGTGCCTGGAGACGGAGAGAGACCCAGTACTTC.

As DNA, the CDR3 is TGTGCCAGCAGTTTAATTTTGACAGCTTATGGCTACACCTTC. This sequence encodes CASSLILTAYGYTF. The chain links TRBV28 to TRBJ1-2; possible D gene TRBD1, 5 bases. Germline V CDR1 and CDR2: MDHEN, SYDVKM. Trimming cost V 2 bases and J 5 bases, with 12 bases left between them. This CDR3 is built from 14 residues.

The V and J genes are TRBV19 and TRBJ2-1; D perhaps matches TRBD1 (6 bases). The CDR3 has 13 amino acids. CDR1 is LNHDA, CDR2 SQIVND, per germline (reference sequence). The V end was cut by 3 bases, the J end by 6 bases, with 9 bases between. For the CDR3, the DNA is TGTGCCAGTAGTATCAGGGGCTTCAATGAGCAGTTCTTC. It codes for CASSIRGFNEQFF. The full variable domain, completed using reference TRBV19 and TRBJ2-1, is DGGITQSPKYLFRKEGQNVTLSCEQNLNHDAMYWYRQDPGQGLRLIYYSQIVNDFQKGDIAEGYSVSREKKESFPLTVTSAQKNPTAFYLCASSIRGFNEQFFGPGTRLTVL.

This clone has just a few counts. J is TRBJ1-2 and V is TRBV28, with 7 bases fitting TRBD1. From germline, CDR1 is MDHEN and CDR2 SYDVKM. This CDR3 is built from 12 residues. Trimming cost V 8 bases and J 13 bases; bases outside gene matches: 13. The DNA of the CDR3 is TGTGCCAGCCGGGGACAGCTTCAAAGGAGCACCTTC. Its translation: CASRGQLQRSTF.

This chain uses TRBV2 with TRBJ2-1; D may be TRBD1 (6 bases). Germline CDR1 is SNHLY and CDR2 is FYNNEI. The CDR3 has 15 residues. The V end lost 6 bases, the J end lost 12 bases, and 24 bases lay between the germline ends. CDR3 coding DNA: TGTGCCAGCAGAGGAAATTCAGGGGAAGGCATCCGGCAGTTCTTC. The encoded protein is CASRGNSGEGIRQFF.

This clone showed up just a few times. This chain links TRBV7-8 with TRBJ1-1, with TRBD1 matching over 7 bases. The CDR3 is 14 residues long. Per germline, CDR1 SGHVS and CDR2 FQNEAQ. V lost 6 bases and J lost 4; bases outside the gene matches: 8. The CDR3 sequence: CASSKAGGGTEAFF. DNA of the CDR3: TGTGCCAGCAGTAAAGCAGGGGGAGGCACTGAAGCTTTCTTT.

The rearrangement joins TRBV5-6 to TRBJ1-5, with 8 bases fitting TRBD1. The CDR3 is made up of 16 amino acids. V gave up 5 bases and J gave up 2 bases; unmatched junction bases: 9. Germline CDR1 and CDR2: SGHDT and YYEEEE. The CDR3 DNA reads TGTGCCAGCAGTAGACGCGACAGGGGAGGCAATCAGCCCCAGCATTTT. The encoded protein is CASSRRDRGGNQPQHF.

The chain is built from TRBV2 and TRBJ1-1; perhaps TRBD1 as D (6 bases). Germline assignment: CDR1 SNHLY and CDR2 FYNNEI. The CDR3 sequence is 14 residues long. V gave up 8 bases and J gave up 4 bases, with 17 bases separating them. CDR3 amino acids: CASRRGAGVTEAFF. The CDR3 bases are TGTGCCAGCCGACGCGGGGCAGGGGTCACTGAAGCTTTCTTT.

This clone has a single count. V and J are TRBV18 and TRBJ2-3, with TRBD1 identical over 7 bases. Germline CDR1 and CDR2: KGHSH and LQKENI. The CDR3 spans 16 residues. Germline trimming cut 1 base from V and 3 bases from J; bases unmatched to any gene: 7. The CDR3 DNA reads TGTGCCAGCTCACCACTGAAGGGGGCGGGTACAGATACGCAGTATTTT. It is translated as CASSPLKGAGTDTQYF.

The rearrangement links TRBV6-1 to TRBJ1-2; 8 nucleotides align to TRBD1. Germline CDR1 is MNHNS and CDR2 is SASEGT. The trim removed 3 bases at V and 2 bases at J, leaving 2 bases unmatched. This CDR3 has 14 amino acids. The CDR3 reads CASSEDRENYGYTF. CDR3 coding DNA: TGTGCCAGCAGTGAGGACAGGGAAAACTATGGCTACACCTTC.

The chain uses TRBV7-2 and TRBJ1-1; the D is unclear. Deletions cut 1 base from V and 0 bases from J, with 9 bases between. Germline-derived CDR1 and CDR2 are SGHTA and FQGNSA. This CDR3 contains 15 residues. Here the CDR3 reads CASSLEGGVNTEAFF. In DNA, the CDR3 is TGTGCCAGCAGCTTAGAAGGCGGGGTGAACACTGAAGCTTTCTTT.

The chain couples TRBV29-1 to TRBJ1-3; the match to TRBD1 covers 10 bases. J gave up 1 base and V 2 bases, and 2 bases lay outside the gene matches. From germline, CDR1 is SQVTM and CDR2 ANQGSEA. The CDR3 is 15 residues long. The CDR3 loop reads CSVERDRGSGNTIYF. The CDR3 DNA reads as TGCAGCGTTGAACGGGACAGGGGATCTGGAAACACCATATATTTT.

This clone was counted a few times. The rearrangement joins TRBV10-3 to TRBJ1-1; D not resolved. The CDR3 has 14 residues. V was pared by 6 bases and J by 2 bases, with 13 bases between. Germline V CDR1 and CDR2: ENHRY, SYGVKD. For the CDR3, the DNA is TGTGCCATCAGCCAGGTCAGTGTTAACACTGAAGCTTTCTTT. The encoded protein is CAISQVSVNTEAFF.

This clone was counted a single time. The J gene is TRBJ2-5, the V gene TRBV19; D uncertain. Judging by the DNA end, TRBJ2-7 fits better; the J call may be wrong. The CDR3 sequence is 14 residues long. Germline V gene sequence: CDR1 LNHDA, CDR2 SQIVND (reference sequence). CDR3 amino acids: CASSKPGPGREQYF. For the CDR3, the DNA is TGTGCCAGTAGTAAGCCGGGCCCAGGACGCGAGCAGTACTTC.

V usage is TRBV4-1 and J usage is TRBJ2-5; 10 bases line up with TRBD2. Per the germline V gene, CDR1 is MGHRA and CDR2 is YSYEKL. J gave up 1 base and V 4 bases, and 6 bases lay outside the gene matches. This CDR3 has 16 residues. CDR3 protein: CASSRAASGGQETQYF. As DNA, the CDR3 is TGCGCCAGCAGCCGAGCAGCTAGCGGGGGCCAAGAGACCCAGTACTTC.

V usage is TRBV5-1 and J usage is TRBJ1-2; D not resolved. The germline gives CDR1 SGHRS, CDR2 YFSETQ. The CDR3 length is 13 residues. Trimming pared 2 bases from V and 5 bases from J, leaving 10 bases between. In DNA, the CDR3 is TGCGCCAGCAGCTTAGGCGGGGAATATGGCTACACCTTC. It yields the protein CASSLGGEYGYTF. The variable domain in full, completed from reference TRBV5-1 and TRBJ1-2, reads KAGVTQTPRYLIKTRGQQVTLSCSPISGHRSVSWYQQTPGQGLQFLFEYFSETQRNKGNFPGRFSGRQFSNSRSEMNVSTLELGDSALYLCASSLGGEYGYTFGSGTRLTVV.